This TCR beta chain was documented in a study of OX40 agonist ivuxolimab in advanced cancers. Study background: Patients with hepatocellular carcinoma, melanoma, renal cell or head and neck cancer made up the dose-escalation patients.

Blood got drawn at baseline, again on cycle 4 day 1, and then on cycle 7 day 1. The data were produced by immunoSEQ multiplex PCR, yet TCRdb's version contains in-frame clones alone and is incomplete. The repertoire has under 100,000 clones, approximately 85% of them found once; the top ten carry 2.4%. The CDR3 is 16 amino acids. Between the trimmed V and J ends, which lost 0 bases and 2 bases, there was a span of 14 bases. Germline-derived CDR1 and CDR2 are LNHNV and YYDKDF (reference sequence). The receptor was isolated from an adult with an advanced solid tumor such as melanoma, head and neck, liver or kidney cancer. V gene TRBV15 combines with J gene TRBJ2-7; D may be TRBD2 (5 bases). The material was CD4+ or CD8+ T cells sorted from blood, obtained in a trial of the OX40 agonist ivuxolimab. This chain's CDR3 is CATSRDQRTPTYEQYF. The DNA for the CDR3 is TGTGCCACCAGCAGAGATCAACGGACTCCCACCTACGAGCAGTACTTC.